Below, 32 T cell receptor beta chains from the same sample are listed, as sequenced in a study of blood T cell repertoires in COVID-19. Sequencing was performed with immunoSEQ multiplex PCR; in TCRdb, only in-frame clones are kept and a portion is missing. The data show 150,000 to 180,000 clones, over 65% seen once. Input material: peripheral blood. The receptors derive from an older man with acute or convalescent COVID-19.

J is TRBJ2-2 and V is TRBV6-6; 10 nucleotides line up with TRBD1. V gave up 4 bases and J gave up 3 bases; unmatched junction bases: 2. Germline V CDR1 and CDR2: MNHNY, SVGAGI (reference sequence). This CDR3 is built from 15 residues. The CDR3 sequence: CASSLTGGDTGELFF. The CDR3 bases are TGTGCCAGCAGTTTGACAGGGGGCGACACCGGGGAGCTGTTTTTT.

This chain uses TRBV7-3 with TRBJ2-2, with D possibly TRBD2 on 5 matching bases. Deletions cut 0 bases from V and 5 bases from J, with 10 bases between. CDR3 length equals 15 residues. Looked up from germline, CDR1 is SGHTA and CDR2 is FQGTGA. The CDR3 region is CASSLTLRGTGELFF. CDR3 in DNA: TGTGCCAGCAGCTTAACCCTGCGAGGGACCGGGGAGCTGTTTTTT.

V usage is TRBV5-1 and J usage is TRBJ2-3, with 7 bases fitting TRBD1. The CDR3 sequence is 15 residues long. Germline lookup yields CDR1 SGHRS and CDR2 YFSETQ. The trim removed 4 bases at V and 4 bases at J, leaving 9 bases unmatched. The CDR3 sequence is CASSSDRVRADTQYF. CDR3 coding DNA: TGCGCCAGCAGCAGTGACAGGGTCCGGGCAGATACGCAGTATTTT.

The chain combines TRBV29-1 with TRBJ2-7, with 10 bases that match TRBD1. Germline V gene sequence: CDR1 SQVTM, CDR2 ANQGSEA. The CDR3 sequence is 11 residues long. The V gene end was trimmed by 6 bases and the J gene end by 7 bases; junction bases not matched to a gene: 3. The CDR3 nucleotides read TGCAGCGTGGACAGGGGGGAGGAGCAGTACTTC. Translated: CSVDRGEEQYF.

V usage is TRBV5-4 and J usage is TRBJ1-4; TRBD1 might be the D (6 bases). Between the trimmed V and J ends, which lost 0 bases and 0 bases, there was a span of 9 bases. Germline assignment: CDR1 SGHNT and CDR2 YYREEE (reference sequence). The CDR3 runs 16 residues. The DNA for the CDR3 is TGTGCCAGCAGCTTGGACAGGGCCGCAACTAATGAAAAACTGTTTTTT. Encoded protein: CASSLDRAATNEKLFF.

The chain recombines TRBV5-1 with TRBJ1-4; D remains ambiguous. V lost 4 bases, J lost 4 bases, and 14 bases lay in between. Per germline, CDR1 SGHRS and CDR2 YFSETQ. The CDR3 runs to 15 residues. The CDR3 DNA follows: TGCGCCAGCAGCCCTGGACTGTCGGGTAATGAAAAACTGTTTTTT. Translation: CASSPGLSGNEKLFF.

The V gene is TRBV19, the J gene TRBJ1-2, with TRBD1 as a possible D gene (6 bases). The V and J ends lost 5 bases and 6 bases respectively, with 28 bases between them. CDR3 length: 18 residues. Germline V gene lookup returns CDR1 LNHDA and CDR2 SQIVND (reference sequence). The CDR3 sequence: CASSPDGGAFTRTDGYTF. CDR3 nucleotides: TGTGCCAGTAGTCCGGACGGGGGGGCGTTTACCCGGACTGATGGCTACACCTTC.

This chain uses TRBV5-1 with TRBJ2-3; D perhaps matches TRBD2 (6 bases). The V gene lost 0 bases and the J gene lost 0 bases, with 11 bases spanning the gap. Germline assignment: CDR1 SGHRS and CDR2 YFSETQ. The CDR3 covers 16 residues. As DNA, the CDR3 is TGCGCCAGCAGCTTGGGGGGACTTCCTAGCACAGATACGCAGTATTTT. It specifies CASSLGGLPSTDTQYF.

The CDR3 region is CASSLSADGYTF. The CDR3 DNA sequence: TGTGCCAGCAGTTTAAGTGCAGATGGCTACACCTTC. J is TRBJ1-2 and V is TRBV12-3 or TRBV12-4; the D is unclear. V shed 2 bases and J shed 6 bases, with 7 bases lying between them. The CDR3 consists of 12 residues.

The J gene is TRBJ1-5, the V gene TRBV19, with TRBD1 matching over 7 bases. The V gene end was trimmed by 5 bases and the J gene end by 5 bases; junction bases not matched to a gene: 9. Germline-derived CDR1 and CDR2 are LNHDA and SQIVND (reference sequence). This CDR3 contains 15 residues. The CDR3, as DNA: TGTGCCAGTAGTTTGACGACAGGGCCCTATCAGCCCCAGCATTTT. Protein product: CASSLTTGPYQPQHF.

This chain connects TRBV19 to TRBJ1-2; the D is unclear. The germline V and J ends were trimmed by 7 bases and 6 bases, with 15 bases remaining between them. This CDR3 is 13 amino acids long. The germline CDR1 and CDR2 sequences are LNHDA and SQIVND (reference sequence). CDR3 sequence: CASKSDSLNGYTF. The CDR3 DNA is TGTGCCAGTAAAAGTGACTCGTTAAATGGCTACACCTTC.

J is TRBJ1-4 and V is TRBV4-2; 12 nucleotides agree with TRBD1. Germline V gene lookup returns CDR1 LGHNA and CDR2 YNFKEQ. V was pared by 4 bases and J by 5 bases, with 8 bases of the junction left unmatched. CDR3 length equals 17 residues. CDR3 sequence (DNA): TGTGCCAGCAGCCGATCCGGGACAGGGGGCGGGAATGAAAAACTGTTTTTT. Translation gives CASSRSGTGGGNEKLFF.

This clone was picked up one time. The rearrangement uses TRBV28 and TRBJ1-6, with 7 positions matching TRBD1. The J segment lost 10 bases and the V segment lost 6 bases, leaving 6 bases of the junction unmatched. The CDR3 sequence is 13 residues long. Germline V gene lookup returns CDR1 MDHEN and CDR2 SYDVKM. The CDR3 DNA sequence: TGTGCCAGCAGCCGGGACAGTGGATCACCCCTCCACTTT. Protein sequence: CASSRDSGSPLHF.

The CDR3 bases are TGCAGCGTCCTAAATCGAAATTCTATGAACACTGAAGCTTTCTTT. This sequence encodes CSVLNRNSMNTEAFF. J is TRBJ1-1 and V is TRBV29-1; D gene unclear. The V gene's germline CDR1 is SQVTM and CDR2 ANQGSEA. V lost 6 bases and J lost 0, with 17 bases in between. The CDR3 is 15 amino acids.

This clone has more than one count but fewer than ten. The genes are TRBV10-3 and TRBJ1-5; 7 bases map to TRBD1. CDR1 ENHRY and CDR2 SYGVKD come from the germline V gene. The CDR3 spans 15 residues. V lost 8 bases, J lost 4 bases, and 11 bases stayed unmatched. The CDR3 region has the DNA TGTGCCATCGGGCCCCCGGGACAGATAAATCAGCCCCAGCATTTT. Translated: CAIGPPGQINQPQHF.

V usage is TRBV20-1 and J usage is TRBJ1-2; D gene uncertain. Germline loops: CDR1 DFQATT, CDR2 SNEGSKA (reference sequence). The CDR3 length is 14 residues. V was clipped by 3 bases and J by 0 bases, with 11 bases between them. The CDR3 nucleotides are TGCAGTGCTAGTCCCCTAAGTGCTAACTATGGCTACACCTTC. Translating it yields CSASPLSANYGYTF.

The chain combines TRBV6-4 with TRBJ2-7; 10 bases fit TRBD1. V gave up 6 bases and J gave up 2 bases; unmatched junction bases: 22. CDR1 and CDR2 (germline): MRHNA, SNTAGT. This CDR3 comprises 20 residues. CDR3 sequence: CASRRYRDRGLELRPYEQYF. CDR3 in DNA: TGTGCCAGCAGGCGATACCGGGACAGGGGTCTTGAGTTACGACCCTACGAGCAGTACTTC.

This chain uses TRBV7-3 with TRBJ2-2; TRBD1 matches at 7 bases. This CDR3 has 17 residues. Trimming cost V 6 bases and J 1 base; bases outside gene matches: 11. CDR1 SGHTA and CDR2 FQGTGA come from the germline V gene. The CDR3 region is CASRLERYRGNTGELFF. Written as DNA, the CDR3 is TGTGCCAGCAGGCTTGAAAGGTACAGGGGGAACACCGGGGAGCTGTTTTTT. The variable domain in full, completed from reference TRBV7-3 and TRBJ2-2, reads GAGVSQTPSNKVTEKGKYVELRCDPISGHTALYWYRQSLGQGPEFLIYFQGTGAADDSGLPNDRFFAVRPEGSVSTLKIQRTERGDSAVYLCASRLERYRGNTGELFFGEGSRLTVL.

Only a few counts were recorded for this clone. V gene TRBV2 combines with J gene TRBJ1-2; 9 bases align to TRBD1. The CDR3 has 13 amino acids. The germline V gene has CDR1 SNHLY and CDR2 FYNNEI. V lost 11 bases, J lost 2 bases, and 6 bases stayed unmatched. Written as DNA, the CDR3 is TGTGCCGATCGGGACAGGGAGAACTATGGCTACACCTTC. It yields the protein CADRDRENYGYTF.

A few counts support this clone. J is TRBJ2-5 and V is TRBV7-8; no clear D. Germline V gene data show CDR1 as SGHVS and CDR2 as FQNEAQ. Trimming cost V 7 bases and J 3 bases, with 6 bases left between them. The CDR3 consists of 11 residues. The CDR3 DNA follows: TGTGCCAGCAACATTGAAGAGACCCAGTACTTC. The encoded protein is CASNIEETQYF.

This chain connects TRBV6-5 to TRBJ2-7, with 8 bases fitting TRBD1. The CDR3 is made up of 14 amino acids. Losses at the gene ends were 6 bases for V and 2 bases for J; bases not matched to a gene: 6. The germline V gene encodes CDR1 MNHEY and CDR2 SVGAGI. CDR3 sequence: CASSRQGRTYEQYF. As DNA, the CDR3 is TGTGCCAGCAGCCGACAGGGGAGGACCTACGAGCAGTACTTC.

The rearrangement links TRBV3-1 (or the pseudogene TRBV3-2) to TRBJ2-2, with 8 bases identical to TRBD1. Germline CDR1 LGHDT, CDR2 YNNKEL (reference sequence). There are 14 residues in the CDR3. V was pared by 5 bases and J by 4 bases, with 3 bases of the junction left unmatched. In DNA, the CDR3 is TGTGCCAGCAGCAGCAGGGGGCCCACCGGGGAGCTGTTTTTT. It codes for CASSSRGPTGELFF.

This chain uses TRBV19 with TRBJ2-1, with 11 bases that match TRBD2. The length of the CDR3 is 14 residues. The ends lost 6 bases at V and 4 bases at J; junction bases unmatched: 2. CDR1 is LNHDA and CDR2 is SQIVND in the germline V gene (reference sequence). CDR3 nucleotide sequence: TGTGCCAGTAGCGTAGCGGGGGGGTACAATGAGCAGTTCTTC. The encoded protein is CASSVAGGYNEQFF.

This clone turned up a few times. The rearrangement uses TRBV27 and TRBJ1-6; D unresolved. Per germline, CDR1 MNHEY and CDR2 SMNVEV (reference sequence). V lost 5 bases and J lost 5, with 19 bases in between. The CDR3 runs to 17 residues. As DNA, the CDR3 is TGTGCCAGCAGTATTTCCTCCGGACGGAGGAATAATTCACCCCTCCACTTT. Translation: CASSISSGRRNNSPLHF.

This clone came up a few times. The chain links TRBV7-8 to TRBJ1-2; TRBD1 matches 8 bases. In germline, CDR1 is SGHVS, CDR2 FQNEAQ. V trimming: 2 bases; J trimming: 8 bases; junction bases outside the gene matches: 7. This CDR3 region has 14 residues. DNA for the CDR3: TGTGCCAGCAGCTTACAAGCAGGGGGCTGGGGCTACACCTTC. This encodes CASSLQAGGWGYTF.

The V gene is TRBV6-5, the J gene TRBJ1-2; a weak D match, TRBD1 (5 bases). The CDR3 consists of 14 residues. Germline-derived CDR1 and CDR2 are MNHEY and SVGAGI. Trimming cost V 2 bases and J 3 bases, with 10 bases left between them. As DNA, the CDR3 is TGTGCCAGCAGTTACGGGGCTCCCGACTATGGCTACACCTTC. It translates to CASSYGAPDYGYTF.

The J gene is TRBJ2-3, the V gene TRBV14; 10 bases align to TRBD1. The length of the CDR3 is 17 residues. V lost 1 base to trimming and J lost 0 bases; unmatched junction nucleotides: 4. CDR1 is SGHDN, CDR2 FVKESK, per germline. CDR3 region: CASSQAWGQGSTDTQYF. In DNA, the CDR3 is TGTGCCAGCAGCCAAGCGTGGGGACAGGGGAGCACAGATACGCAGTATTTT.

This clone was observed once. The CDR3: CASKPSGQENSPLHF. For the CDR3, the DNA is TGTGCCAGCAAGCCCTCGGGACAAGAGAATTCACCCCTCCACTTT. V and J are TRBV19 and TRBJ1-6; TRBD1 might be the D (6 bases). Germline V CDR1 and CDR2: LNHDA, SQIVND (reference sequence). Trimming stripped 9 bases from V and 7 bases from J, with 19 bases between. This CDR3 is 15 amino acids long.

This clone was recorded once. The rearrangement joins TRBV12-3 or TRBV12-4 to TRBJ1-5, with no clear D. Trimming took 3 bases from V and 6 from J, leaving 6 bases between them. The CDR3 extends over 12 amino acids. CDR3 amino acids: CASSFGVQPQHF. The CDR3, as DNA: TGTGCCAGCAGTTTCGGGGTTCAGCCCCAGCATTTT.

This clone has a handful of counts. The genes are TRBV29-1 and TRBJ1-1; D might be TRBD1 (5 bases). Trimming took off 3 bases at V and 0 bases at J, with 8 bases between the two ends. Per germline, CDR1 SQVTM and CDR2 ANQGSEA. CDR3 length: 13 residues. This CDR3 is CSVDKGLNTEAFF. CDR3 bases: TGCAGCGTTGATAAGGGGCTGAACACTGAAGCTTTCTTT.

V is TRBV5-4 and J is TRBJ2-3; no definite D call. CDR1 SGHNT and CDR2 YYREEE come from the germline V gene (reference sequence). V was shortened by 1 base and J by 0 bases, with 9 bases between the two germline ends. This CDR3 is built from 15 residues. CDR3 in amino acids: CASSLSLSSTDTQYF. The CDR3, as DNA: TGTGCCAGCAGCTTGTCACTGAGTAGCACAGATACGCAGTATTTT.

The V call is TRBV5-1, the J call TRBJ1-1; TRBD1 agrees at 7 bases. The CDR3 extends over 19 amino acids. Germline-derived CDR1 and CDR2 are SGHRS and YFSETQ. With V trimmed by 4 bases and J by 1 base, 19 bases remained unmatched. This CDR3 reads CASSQILQGSNGRNTEAFF. For the CDR3, the DNA is TGCGCCAGCAGCCAGATCCTACAGGGGTCGAATGGGAGGAACACTGAAGCTTTCTTT.